This T cell receptor (beta chain) was captured in a study of shared clonotypes between healthy human individuals (TCRdb year 2020). In the study overall: A few men and two women, aged 18 to 49 years, made up the cohort. For each donor, CD4 naive and CD4 memory were each run on three plates, CD8 naive on two plates, and CD8 memory on one plate. To estimate repertoire size and how much clonotypes are shared between individuals, the study performed deep sequencing of blood TCR repertoires from a few healthy adults. Different laboratories and diverse techniques were used to prepare libraries and sequence TCR repertoires, to increase sequencing depth and limit assay-specific biases. Leukapheresis yielded between about 0.9 and 9 billion PBMCs per donor. Broad study findings and their caveats: Sampling was restricted to blood, and TCR repertoires in tissue are likely to differ from TCR repertoires in blood. Based on pairwise subsampling, the degree of clonotype sharing among donors was expected to be affected by sequencing depth. Because the study included only a small number of donors, the genetic and exposure-history diversity represented was limited. Compared with non-shared clonotypes, clonotypes shared by all four sorted-subset donors had higher generation probabilities. Across four donors, around 5% of naive CD4, around 3.3% of naive CD8, roughly 2.2% of memory CD4, and about 0.44% of memory CD8 clonotypes were shared. Estimated clonotype richness was generally larger for naive than for memory subsets. Even with the large sequencing depth, rarefaction of the sorted-subset datasets indicated that sequencing was incomplete.

Notes on this clone: It has no known antigen specificity. No base quality values were provided; no much bigger clone lies one nucleotide off.

Counted from cysteine to phenylalanine, this CDR3 has 15 amino acids. Only the CDR3 region is kept as DNA, spanning 45 bases read in frame from base 1. At the junction V is shortened by 4 bases and J by 3 bases, with 15 bases in between. From the germline V gene, CDR1 is MNHEY and CDR2 is SVGAGI. Healthy HIV-negative adults with no recently reported acute infections or vaccinations were included as donors. Every donor was a Caucasian adult living in Nashville, Tennessee, USA. The CD8 memory samples were a combination of magnetically selected CD45RO+ cells and CCR7-negative CD45RA+ effector memory (TemRA) cells. Blood was obtained by leukapheresis, after which PBMCs were separated by Ficoll-Histopaque density gradient centrifugation and cryopreserved in liquid nitrogen vapor phase. Analytical flow cytometry was used to check the purity and quantity of every magnetically sorted T cell population. Genomic DNA was isolated from each sorted fraction and quantified by UV absorbance on a Nanodrop 2000c.

TCR CDR3 regions were amplified from genomic DNA by multiplex PCR using the deep immunoSEQ assay. Genomic DNA extracted from each cell subset was distributed evenly over all wells of several immunoSEQ 96-well plates, and each plate served as one replicate. Each replicate PCR for sorted subsets received about 200 ng genomic DNA, equal to roughly 30,000 T cell genomes. Purified libraries were quantified with a Qubit 3.0 fluorometer, sized on a Bioanalyzer 2100, and re-quantified with the KAPA Library Quantification kit. A separate single-read 150-cycle Illumina NextSeq 550 flow cell was used to sequence each immunoSEQ 96-well plate. Regarding the original processing steps: Because the immunoSEQ output included only junctional sequences and no quality scores, the filtering could not be the same as the filtering used for full-length reads. Sequences were annotated with PyIR, a Python wrapper for IgBLAST v1.9, and V/J genes and CDR3 were assigned using IMGT germline references. Reads were removed for weak V/J assignments (E-value above 1e-6), missing CDR3, stop codons, out-of-frame junctions, or ambiguous translated residues. V3J clonotypes were defined as sequences sharing an identical inferred V gene, J gene, and CDR3 amino acid sequence. Percentage overlap between repertoires was calculated by dividing the number of shared unique clonotypes by the size of the smaller repertoire. Three approaches were used to assess repertoire richness: RTK rarefaction, the Chao1 estimator, and Recon v2.1 estimates of unobserved clonotypes. For all TCRbeta clonotypes obtained by the gDNA method from a few donors, generation probabilities were computed with OLGA. TCRdb mirrors the immuneACCESS table, restricted to in-frame sequences. Some clones are absent from its copies; in checked studies, under half trace to an unresolved V gene, and the reason for the others is unknown. D and trimming come from the DNA, and the V and J calls and clone size come from that table. Present in this sample are about 95,000 clones, 67% of which were seen just once. The ten largest clonotypes hold about 45% of the sample.

Sequenced sample: memory CD8+ T cells sorted from blood. The cell subset or site tag for this specimen amounts to: CD45RO+ cells pooled with CCR7-negative TemRA cells. The V and J segments used are TRBV6-5 and TRBJ1-1; the D gene assignment is ambiguous. This clonotype was obtained from a man aged 30 to 45 in good health. The CDR3 region has the sequence CASSSETHRDTEAFF. The DNA sequence follows: TGTGCCAGCAGTTCCGAGACCCATCGGGACACTGAAGCTTTCTTT.